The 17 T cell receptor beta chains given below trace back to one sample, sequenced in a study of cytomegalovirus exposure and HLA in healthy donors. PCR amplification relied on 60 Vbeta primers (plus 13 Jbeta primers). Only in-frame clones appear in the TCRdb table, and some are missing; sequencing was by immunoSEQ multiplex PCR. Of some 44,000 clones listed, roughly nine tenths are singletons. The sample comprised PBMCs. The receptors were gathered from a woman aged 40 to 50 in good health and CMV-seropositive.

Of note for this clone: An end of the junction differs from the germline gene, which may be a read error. The CDR3 nucleotides read TGTTCCAGCACCACGGGACAGGGGGCCAAAAACATTCAGTACTTC. As protein: CSSTTGQGAKNIQYF. The V gene is TRBV7-9, the J gene TRBJ2-4; TRBD1 matches at 10 bases. Germline CDR1 and CDR2: SEHNR and FQNEAQ (reference sequence). This CDR3 has 15 amino acids.

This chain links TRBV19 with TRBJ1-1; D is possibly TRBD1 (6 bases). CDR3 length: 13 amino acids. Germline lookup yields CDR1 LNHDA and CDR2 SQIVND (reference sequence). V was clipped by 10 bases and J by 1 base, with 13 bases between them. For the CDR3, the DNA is TGTGCCATTAACGGGACACCGAACACTGAAGCTTTCTTT. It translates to CAINGTPNTEAFF.

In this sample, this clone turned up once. CDR3 residues: CAFSPTGGSYEQYF. CDR3 sequence (DNA): TGTGCCTTTTCCCCGACAGGGGGCTCCTACGAGCAGTACTTC. This sequence joins TRBV10-3 and TRBJ2-7, with 9 bases lining up with TRBD1. The CDR3 has 14 amino acids. The V gene's germline CDR1 is ENHRY and CDR2 SYGVKD. V dropped 11 bases and J dropped 0; count of bases not matched to a gene: 8.

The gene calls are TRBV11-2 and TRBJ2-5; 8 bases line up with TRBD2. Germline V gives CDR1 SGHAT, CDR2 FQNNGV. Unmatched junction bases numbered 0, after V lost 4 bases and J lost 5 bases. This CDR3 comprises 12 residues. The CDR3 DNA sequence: TGTGCCAGCAGCTCGGGGGGGGAGACCCAGTACTTC. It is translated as CASSSGGETQYF.

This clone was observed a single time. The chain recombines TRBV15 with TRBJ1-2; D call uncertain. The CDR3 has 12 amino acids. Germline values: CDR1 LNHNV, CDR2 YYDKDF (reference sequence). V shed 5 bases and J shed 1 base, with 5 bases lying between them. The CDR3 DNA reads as TGTGCCACCAGCGAGGGTAACTATGGCTACACCTTC. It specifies CATSEGNYGYTF.

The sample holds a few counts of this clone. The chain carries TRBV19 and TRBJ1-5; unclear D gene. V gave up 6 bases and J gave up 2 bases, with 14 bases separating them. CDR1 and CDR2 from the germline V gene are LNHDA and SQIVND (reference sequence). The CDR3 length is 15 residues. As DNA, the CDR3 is TGTGCCAGTAGGGGTCTCGGGGATGGCAATCAGCCCCAGCATTTT. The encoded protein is CASRGLGDGNQPQHF.

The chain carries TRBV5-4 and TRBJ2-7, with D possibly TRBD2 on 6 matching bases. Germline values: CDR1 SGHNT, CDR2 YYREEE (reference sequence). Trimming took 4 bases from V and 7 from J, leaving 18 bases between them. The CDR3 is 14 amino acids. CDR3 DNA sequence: TGTGCCAGCAGCGGGGTAGGGCTAGGAGGGGAGCAGTACTTC. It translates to CASSGVGLGGEQYF.

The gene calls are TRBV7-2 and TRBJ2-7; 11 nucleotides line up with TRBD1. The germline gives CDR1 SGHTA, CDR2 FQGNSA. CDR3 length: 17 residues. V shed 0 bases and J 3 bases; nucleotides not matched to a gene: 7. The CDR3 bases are TGTGCCAGCAGCTTAGCGGCGGTAGGGACAGGGGGCTACGAGCAGTACTTC. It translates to CASSLAAVGTGGYEQYF.

CDR3 nucleotide sequence: TGCGCCAGCAGTGAGGCGAATATGCACCCGAGGACTGTTCCTTGCCCCTCTGGAAACACCATATATTTT. Translated, it gives CASSEANMHPRTVPCPSGNTIYF. The V call is TRBV10-1, the J call TRBJ1-3, with unresolved D. The germline V gene encodes CDR1 WNHNN and CDR2 SYGVQD (reference sequence). This CDR3 has 23 amino acids. Trimming pared 2 bases from V and 0 bases from J, leaving 32 bases between.

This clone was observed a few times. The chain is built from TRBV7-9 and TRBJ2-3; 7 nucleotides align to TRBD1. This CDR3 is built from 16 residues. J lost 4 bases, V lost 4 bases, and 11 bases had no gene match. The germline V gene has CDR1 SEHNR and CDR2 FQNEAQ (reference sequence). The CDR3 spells CASSSRTGYGPDTQYF. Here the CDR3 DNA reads TGTGCCAGCAGCTCAAGGACAGGTTATGGACCAGATACGCAGTATTTT. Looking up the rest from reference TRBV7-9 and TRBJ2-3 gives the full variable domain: DTGVSQNPRHKITKRGQNVTFRCDPISEHNRLYWYRQTLGQGPEFLTYFQNEAQLEKSRLLSDRFSAERPKGSFSTLEIQRTEQGDSAMYLCASSSRTGYGPDTQYFGPGTRLTVL.

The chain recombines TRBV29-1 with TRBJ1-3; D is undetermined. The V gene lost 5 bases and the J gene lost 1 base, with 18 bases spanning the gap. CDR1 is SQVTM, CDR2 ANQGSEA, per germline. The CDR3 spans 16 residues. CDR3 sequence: CSVTYPTAVSGNTIYF. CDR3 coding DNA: TGCAGCGTTACTTACCCGACTGCCGTTTCTGGAAACACCATATATTTT. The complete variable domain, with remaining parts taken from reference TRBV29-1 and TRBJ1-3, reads SAVISQKPSRDICQRGTSLTIQCQVDSQVTMMFWYRQQPGQSLTLIATANQGSEATYESGFVIDKFPISRPNLTFSTLTVSNMSPEDSSIYLCSVTYPTAVSGNTIYFGEGSWLTVV.

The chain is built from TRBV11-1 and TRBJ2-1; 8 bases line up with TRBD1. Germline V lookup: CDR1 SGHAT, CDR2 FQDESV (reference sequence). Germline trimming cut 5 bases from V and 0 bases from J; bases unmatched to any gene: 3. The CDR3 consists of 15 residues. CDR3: CASSRDRSSYNEQFF. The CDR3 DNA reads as TGTGCCAGCAGCCGGGACAGGAGCTCCTACAATGAGCAGTTCTTC.

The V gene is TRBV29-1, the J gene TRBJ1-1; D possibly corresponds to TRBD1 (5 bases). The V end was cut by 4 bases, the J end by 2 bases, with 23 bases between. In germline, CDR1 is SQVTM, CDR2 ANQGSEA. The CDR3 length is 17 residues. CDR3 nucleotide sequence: TGCAGCGTTGGAGGTATCTTCGGAGGGGCCCCCAACACTGAAGCTTTCTTT. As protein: CSVGGIFGGAPNTEAFF.

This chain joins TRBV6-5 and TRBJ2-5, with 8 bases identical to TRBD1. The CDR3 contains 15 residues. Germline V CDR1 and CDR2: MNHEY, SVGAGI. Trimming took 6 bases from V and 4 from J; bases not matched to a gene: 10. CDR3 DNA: TGTGCCAGCAGCCATGGTGACAGGGGTTCAGAGACCCAGTACTTC. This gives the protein CASSHGDRGSETQYF.

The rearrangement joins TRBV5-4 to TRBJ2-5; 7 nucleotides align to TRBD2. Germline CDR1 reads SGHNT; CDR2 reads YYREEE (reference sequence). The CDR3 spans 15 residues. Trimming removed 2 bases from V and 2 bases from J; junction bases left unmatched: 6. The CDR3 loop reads CASSLAGRDQETQYF. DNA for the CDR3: TGTGCCAGCAGCTTAGCGGGAAGGGATCAAGAGACCCAGTACTTC.

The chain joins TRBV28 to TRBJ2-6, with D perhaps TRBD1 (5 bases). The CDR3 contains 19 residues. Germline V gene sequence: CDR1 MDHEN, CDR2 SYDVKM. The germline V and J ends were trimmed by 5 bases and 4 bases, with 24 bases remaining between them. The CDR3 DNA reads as TGTGCCAGCAGTGTTAGAGACCCAAACAGGTATCGGGGGGCCAACGTCCTGACTTTC. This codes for CASSVRDPNRYRGANVLTF.

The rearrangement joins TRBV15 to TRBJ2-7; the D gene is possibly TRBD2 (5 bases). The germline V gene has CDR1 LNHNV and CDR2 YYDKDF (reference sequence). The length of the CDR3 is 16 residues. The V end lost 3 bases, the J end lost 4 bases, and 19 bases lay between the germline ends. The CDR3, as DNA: TGTGCCACCAGCAGGGCACTTGGAGGTTCCCAATACGAGCAGTACTTC. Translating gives CATSRALGGSQYEQYF.